The 20 T cell receptor beta chains listed next were all sequenced from one sample in a study of T-cell memory formation after mild COVID-19. TCRdb re-analysed the 5' RACE reads in MiXCR, keeping a single row per CDR3 protein. The data hold 150,000 or so distinct CDR3 sequences, with under 30% observed a single time. The sample comprised PBMCs or a T cell subset sorted from them (not recorded which). The receptors were sampled from an adult woman who had mild COVID-19 (a few samples of this study predate the infection). Cell type and time point are not known.

The V call is TRBV9, the J call TRBJ2-7; D might be TRBD2 (7 bases). From germline, CDR1 is SGDLS and CDR2 YYNGEE. V lost 2 bases, J lost 0 bases, and 12 bases lay in between. The CDR3 sequence is 15 residues long. The CDR3 DNA is TGTGCCAGCAGCGTGGGGGGGGCCAGCTCCTACGAGCAGTACTTC. It yields the protein CASSVGGASSYEQYF. Combining the CDR3 with reference TRBV9 and TRBJ2-7 gives the whole variable domain DSGVTQTPKHLITATGQRVTLRCSPRSGDLSVYWYQQSLDQGLQFLIQYYNGEERAKGNILERFSAQQFPDLHSELNLSSLELGDSALYFCASSVGGASSYEQYFGPGTRLTVT.

This clonotype was seen more than once but under ten times. The chain has TRBV20-1 and TRBJ2-1; TRBD1 might be the D (6 bases). V was clipped by 4 bases and J by 4 bases, with 11 bases between them. From germline, CDR1 is DFQATT and CDR2 SNEGSKA (reference sequence). The CDR3 is 13 residues long. CDR3 bases: TGCAGTGCTATATCAGGGGATTACAATGAGCAGTTCTTC. It translates to CSAISGDYNEQFF.

The V call is TRBV5-4, the J call TRBJ2-7; 11 bases map to TRBD2. The V and J ends lost 4 bases and 4 bases, in that order; junction bases with no gene match: 10. Germline lookup yields CDR1 SGHNT and CDR2 YYREEE (reference sequence). CDR3 length: 16 amino acids. The CDR3 protein is CASSMDTLAGGYEQYF. CDR3 nucleotides: TGTGCCAGCAGCATGGATACGCTAGCGGGGGGATACGAGCAGTACTTC.

Only a few counts were recorded for this clonotype. The chain combines TRBV7-9 with TRBJ1-3; D not certain. The CDR3 length is 14 residues. Germline assignment: CDR1 SEHNR and CDR2 FQNEAQ (reference sequence). The V and J ends lost 8 bases and 5 bases respectively, with 16 bases between them. This CDR3 reads CASFLGDGRNTIYF. DNA for the CDR3: TGTGCCAGCTTCTTGGGAGACGGCCGAAACACCATATATTTT.

Only a few counts were recorded for this clonotype. The CDR3 DNA is TGTGCCAGCAGTTACTCGGACATCTCCTACGAGCAGTACTTC. Its translation is CASSYSDISYEQYF. This rearrangement joins TRBV6-6 to TRBJ2-7; D is possibly TRBD1 (5 bases). This CDR3 is 14 amino acids long. From germline, CDR1 is MNHNY and CDR2 SVGAGI (reference sequence). Deletions cut 0 bases from V and 0 bases from J, with 6 bases between.

CDR3 in DNA: TGCGCCAGCCGGCCCGAGCTACCCAGCTCCTACGAGCAGTACTTC. It encodes CASRPELPSSYEQYF. This chain joins TRBV5-1 and TRBJ2-7; D remains ambiguous. CDR3 size: 15 residues. Germline CDR1 and CDR2: SGHRS and YFSETQ. Trimming left V 7 bases short and J 0 bases short, with 17 bases between.

This clonotype was observed a single time. The junction and the germline gene differ at one end; a read error may be behind it. J is TRBJ2-1 and V is TRBV7-7; D remains ambiguous. The germline V gene has CDR1 SSHAT and CDR2 FNYEAQ (reference sequence). The CDR3 contains 14 residues. CDR3 bases: TGTGCTAGCAGCTTACGGTGGGATGACTCAGAGCAGTTCTTC. Translated: CASSLRWDDSEQFF.

The chain couples TRBV24-1 to TRBJ2-2, with unresolved D. Looked up from germline, CDR1 is KGHDR and CDR2 is SFDVKD. Trimming took off 2 bases at V and 6 bases at J, with 3 bases between the two ends. The CDR3 consists of 12 residues. The CDR3 loop reads CATSDSPGELFF. CDR3 nucleotide sequence: TGTGCCACCAGTGATTCCCCCGGGGAGCTGTTTTTT.

The rearrangement uses TRBV4-1 and TRBJ2-1, with D uncertain. V lost 1 base to trimming and J lost 3 bases, with 7 bases between them. The CDR3 spans 14 residues. Germline CDR1 reads MGHRA; CDR2 reads YSYEKL. The CDR3 DNA sequence: TGCGCCAGCAGCCAAGGACGCGACTACAATGAGCAGTTCTTC. It yields the protein CASSQGRDYNEQFF.

V is TRBV12-3 or TRBV12-4 and J is TRBJ1-4, with D unclear. The CDR3 totals 15 residues. V was shortened by 2 bases and J by 8 bases, with 15 bases between the two germline ends. The CDR3 nucleotides are TGTGCCAGCAGTTTAAGGCCGGGTGGGGAAGAAAAACTGTTTTTT. This gives the protein CASSLRPGGEEKLFF.

V is TRBV14 and J is TRBJ2-7; D is unclear. The germline V gene encodes CDR1 SGHDN and CDR2 FVKESK. V shed 8 bases and J shed 4 bases, with 9 bases lying between them. The CDR3 sequence is 11 residues long. The CDR3 spells CASGRTYEQYF. CDR3 bases: TGTGCCAGCGGAAGGACGTACGAGCAGTACTTC. Full variable domain (rest looked up from reference TRBV14 and TRBJ2-7): EAGVTQFPSHSVIEKGQTVTLRCDPISGHDNLYWYRRVMGKEIKFLLHFVKESKQDESGMPNNRFLAERTGGTYSTLKVQPAELEDSGVYFCASGRTYEQYFGPGTRLTVT.

This chain connects TRBV4-1 to TRBJ2-7; 9 bases align to TRBD1. CDR3 size: 15 residues. From germline, CDR1 is MGHRA and CDR2 YSYEKL. V lost 0 bases, J lost 1 base, and 1 base stayed unmatched. The CDR3 is CASSQDGTGSYEQYF. The CDR3 nucleotides read TGCGCCAGCAGCCAAGATGGGACAGGGTCCTACGAGCAGTACTTC.

The gene calls are TRBV20-1 and TRBJ2-7; tentative D call: TRBD2 (6 bases). CDR3 length: 15 amino acids. Deletions cut 0 bases from V and 0 bases from J, with 12 bases between. Germline loops: CDR1 DFQATT, CDR2 SNEGSKA (reference sequence). For the CDR3, the DNA is TGCAGTGCTAGAGATTTGCGGGGCAACTCCTACGAGCAGTACTTC. This translates into CSARDLRGNSYEQYF.

There are a few counts of this clonotype. V gene TRBV4-3 combines with J gene TRBJ2-5, with TRBD2 matching 8 bases. The length of the CDR3 is 11 residues. J was trimmed by 10 bases and V by 8 bases; bases with no gene match: 6. The germline CDR1 and CDR2 sequences are LGHNA and YSLEER. Here the CDR3 DNA reads TGCGCCAGCGGGACTAGTGAGGTCCAGTACTTC. Amino acid sequence: CASGTSEVQYF.

This clonotype was counted between two and nine times. The V and J genes are TRBV7-3 and TRBJ2-2; possibly TRBD2 for D (6 bases). The CDR3 spans 17 residues. The V end lost 5 bases, the J end lost 4 bases, and 20 bases lay between the germline ends. Germline values: CDR1 SGHTA, CDR2 FQGTGA. CDR3 coding DNA: TGTGCCAGCAGCGCCATTTTCGGGGGTTTGAGCACCGGGGAGCTGTTTTTT. Protein sequence: CASSAIFGGLSTGELFF. The full variable domain, completed using reference TRBV7-3 and TRBJ2-2, is GAGVSQTPSNKVTEKGKYVELRCDPISGHTALYWYRQSLGQGPEFLIYFQGTGAADDSGLPNDRFFAVRPEGSVSTLKIQRTERGDSAVYLCASSAIFGGLSTGELFFGEGSRLTVL.

The J gene is TRBJ2-1, the V gene TRBV7-9, with 8 bases aligning to TRBD2. The CDR3 has 11 residues. Per the germline V gene, CDR1 is SEHNR and CDR2 is FQNEAQ (reference sequence). The V and J ends lost 8 bases and 9 bases, in that order; junction bases with no gene match: 3. CDR3 bases: TGTGCCAGCCCGGGAGGGGGTGAGCAGTTCTTC. The encoded protein is CASPGGGEQFF. Filled out from reference TRBV7-9 and TRBJ2-1, the complete variable domain reads DTGVSQNPRHKITKRGQNVTFRCDPISEHNRLYWYRQTLGQGPEFLTYFQNEAQLEKSRLLSDRFSAERPKGSFSTLEIQRTEQGDSAMYLCASPGGGEQFFGPGTRLTVL.

This clonotype showed up just a few times. The chain employs TRBV27 and TRBJ2-1, with TRBD1 as a possible D gene (6 bases). The germline CDR1 and CDR2 sequences are MNHEY and SMNVEV (reference sequence). The CDR3 loop spans 13 amino acids. V shed 5 bases and J shed 6 bases, with 11 bases lying between them. The CDR3 spells CASSPRTANEQFF. In DNA, the CDR3 is TGTGCCAGCAGTCCCCGGACAGCCAATGAGCAGTTCTTC.

This clonotype was picked up a small number of times. The J gene is TRBJ1-1, the V gene TRBV19; D is unclear. Germline lookup yields CDR1 LNHDA and CDR2 SQIVND (reference sequence). The CDR3 length is 13 residues. Trimming cost V 6 bases and J 1 base, with 9 bases left between them. The CDR3 loop reads CASRFEGNTEAFF. Written as DNA, the CDR3 is TGTGCCAGTAGGTTCGAGGGGAACACTGAAGCTTTCTTT.

This clonotype has only a few counts. The V and J genes are TRBV7-8 and TRBJ2-5, with a weak D call TRBD2 (5 bases). From germline, CDR1 is SGHVS and CDR2 FQNEAQ. The CDR3 is 14 residues long. V lost 2 bases and J 0 bases, leaving 7 bases between the germline ends. CDR3 DNA sequence: TGTGCCAGCAGCTTATGGGAGAACCAAGAGACCCAGTACTTC. Residues: CASSLWENQETQYF.

This clonotype was found a few times. The chain couples TRBV4-1 to TRBJ1-5; D unclear. This CDR3 comprises 15 residues. Germline V gene lookup returns CDR1 MGHRA and CDR2 YSYEKL. Trimming took off 0 bases at V and 7 bases at J, with 13 bases between the two ends. CDR3 in DNA: TGCGCCAGCAGCCAAGAGGGGTCGCTCGGGCAGCCCCAGCATTTT. Residues: CASSQEGSLGQPQHF.